One sample yielded the 7 T cell receptor beta chains listed below, sequenced in a study of blood T cell repertoires in COVID-19. Produced via immunoSEQ multiplex PCR; TCRdb's table is partial and in-frame only. Of tens of thousands of clones listed, roughly 82% are singletons. Sequencing was done on a sample of peripheral blood. Every receptor here comes from a woman of 80 years or more with acute or convalescent COVID-19.

A single count supports this clone. The chain carries TRBV7-2 and TRBJ2-1, with 12 bases that match TRBD2. Unmatched junction bases numbered 6, after V lost 2 bases and J lost 7 bases. The germline CDR1 and CDR2 sequences are SGHTA and FQGNSA. The CDR3 covers 16 residues. The CDR3 sequence is CASSLLAGGPANEQFF. The CDR3, as DNA: TGTGCCAGCAGCTTACTAGCGGGGGGGCCTGCTAATGAGCAGTTCTTC.

J is TRBJ1-2 and V is TRBV7-9, with no clear D. The ends were cut back, 0 bases at V and 9 bases at J, with 11 bases in the middle. The CDR3 contains 13 residues. Germline CDR1 reads SEHNR; CDR2 reads FQNEAQ (reference sequence). The DNA for the CDR3 is TGTGCCAGCAGCTTAGCCGCGGGGAGTAGCTACACCTTC. Amino acids: CASSLAAGSSYTF.

This CDR3 reads CASSLGLVSEPQHF. As DNA, the CDR3 is TGTGCCAGCAGCTTAGGTCTGGTTTCGGAGCCCCAGCATTTT. The chain links TRBV7-9 to TRBJ1-5; D is uncertain. CDR1 SEHNR and CDR2 FQNEAQ come from the germline V gene (reference sequence). The V end was cut by 1 base, the J end by 8 bases, with 12 bases between. The CDR3 contains 14 residues.

V is TRBV12-2 and J is TRBJ2-2; TRBD2, the table's D call, was not compared with the DNA. TRBV12-2 is reported as a pseudogene. This CDR3 comprises 16 residues. The CDR3 loop reads CASRPKRTPNTGELFF. For the CDR3, the DNA is TGTGCAAGTCGCCCCAAACGGACTCCCAACACCGGGGAGCTGTTTTTT.

This chain connects TRBV6-5 to TRBJ2-2; 8 bases fit TRBD1. This CDR3 spans 15 amino acids. V was pared by 6 bases and J by 1 base, with 4 bases of the junction left unmatched. Germline values: CDR1 MNHEY, CDR2 SVGAGI. DNA of the CDR3: TGTGCCAGCAGAGGACAGGGTCTGAACACCGGGGAGCTGTTTTTT. Translated: CASRGQGLNTGELFF.

The chain joins TRBV4-2 to TRBJ2-1, with 7 bases lining up with TRBD2. This CDR3 region has 14 residues. The V segment lost 4 bases and the J segment 5 bases; nucleotides outside the gene matches: 5. Germline-derived CDR1 and CDR2 are LGHNA and YNFKEQ. CDR3 DNA: TGTGCCAGCAGCCCGCGGGAGCGCGACAATGAGCAGTTCTTC. It translates to CASSPRERDNEQFF.

The CDR3 sequence: CATSRDWDNRNEKLFF. In DNA form, the CDR3 reads TGTGCCACCAGCAGAGATTGGGACAACAGGAATGAAAAACTGTTTTTT. The rearrangement uses TRBV15 and TRBJ1-4, with D perhaps matching TRBD1 (6 bases). The germline V gene encodes CDR1 LNHNV and CDR2 YYDKDF (reference sequence). Trimming left V 0 bases short and J 5 bases short, with 13 bases between. CDR3 length: 16 residues.